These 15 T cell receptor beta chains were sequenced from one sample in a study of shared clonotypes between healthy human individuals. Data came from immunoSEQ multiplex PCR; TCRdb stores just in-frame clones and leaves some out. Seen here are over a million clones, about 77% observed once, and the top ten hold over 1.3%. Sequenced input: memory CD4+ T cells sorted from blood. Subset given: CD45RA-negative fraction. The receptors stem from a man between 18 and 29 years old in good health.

CDR3: CASSRATSYEQYF. The CDR3 bases are TGTGCCAGCAGCCGGGCGACCTCCTACGAGCAGTACTTC. The gene calls are TRBV5-4 and TRBJ2-7; no firm D call. CDR3 length: 13 amino acids. Trimming shortened V by 4 bases and J by 0 bases, and 8 bases separated the two germline ends. Germline V gene lookup returns CDR1 SGHNT and CDR2 YYREEE (reference sequence).

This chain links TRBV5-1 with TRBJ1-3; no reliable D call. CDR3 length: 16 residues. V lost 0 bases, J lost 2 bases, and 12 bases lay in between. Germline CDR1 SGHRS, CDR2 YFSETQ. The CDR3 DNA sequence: TGCGCCAGCAGCTTGGAAAGAGTTGGCACTGGAAACACCATATATTTT. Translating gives CASSLERVGTGNTIYF.

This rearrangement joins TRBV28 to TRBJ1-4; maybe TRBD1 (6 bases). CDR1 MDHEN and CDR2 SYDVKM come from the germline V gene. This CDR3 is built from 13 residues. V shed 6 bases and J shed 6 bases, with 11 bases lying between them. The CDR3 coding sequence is TGTGCCAGCAGACAGGGACGCCATGAAAAACTGTTTTTT. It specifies CASRQGRHEKLFF.

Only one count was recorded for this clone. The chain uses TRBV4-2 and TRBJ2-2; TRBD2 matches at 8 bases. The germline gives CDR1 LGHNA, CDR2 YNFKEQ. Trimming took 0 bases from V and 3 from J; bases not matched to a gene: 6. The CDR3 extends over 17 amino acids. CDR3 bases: TGTGCCAGCAGCCAAGAGCTCGCGGGGGGCCACACCGGGGAGCTGTTTTTT. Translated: CASSQELAGGHTGELFF.

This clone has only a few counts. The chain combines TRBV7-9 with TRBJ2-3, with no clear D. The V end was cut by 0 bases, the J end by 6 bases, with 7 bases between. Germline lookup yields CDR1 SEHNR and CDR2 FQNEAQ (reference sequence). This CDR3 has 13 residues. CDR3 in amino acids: CASSLARSDTQYF. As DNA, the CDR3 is TGTGCCAGCAGCTTAGCGCGTTCGGATACGCAGTATTTT.

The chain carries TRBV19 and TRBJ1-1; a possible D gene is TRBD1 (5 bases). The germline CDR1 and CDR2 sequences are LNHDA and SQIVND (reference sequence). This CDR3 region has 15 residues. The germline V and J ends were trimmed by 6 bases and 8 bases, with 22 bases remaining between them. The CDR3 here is CASSSPRLGTIEAFF. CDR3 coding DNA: TGTGCCAGTAGCTCCCCCCGGCTAGGGACGATCGAAGCTTTCTTT.

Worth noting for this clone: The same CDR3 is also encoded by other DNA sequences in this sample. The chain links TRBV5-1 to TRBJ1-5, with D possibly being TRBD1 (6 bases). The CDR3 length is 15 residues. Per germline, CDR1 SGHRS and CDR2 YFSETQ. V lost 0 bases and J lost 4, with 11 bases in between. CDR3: CASSLAGVGNQPQHF. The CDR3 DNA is TGCGCCAGCAGCTTGGCAGGGGTCGGAAATCAGCCCCAGCATTTT.

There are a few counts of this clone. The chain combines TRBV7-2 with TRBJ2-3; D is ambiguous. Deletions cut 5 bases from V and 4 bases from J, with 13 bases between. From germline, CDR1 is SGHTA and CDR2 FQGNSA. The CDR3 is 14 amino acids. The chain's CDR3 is CASSLMGLADTQYF. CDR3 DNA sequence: TGTGCCAGCAGCCTGATGGGCCTAGCAGATACGCAGTATTTT.

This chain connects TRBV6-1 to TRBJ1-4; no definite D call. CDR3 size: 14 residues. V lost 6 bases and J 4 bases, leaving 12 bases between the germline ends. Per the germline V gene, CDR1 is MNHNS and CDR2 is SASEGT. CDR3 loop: CASRGRRDNEKLFF. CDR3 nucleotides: TGTGCCAGCAGAGGACGGAGAGATAATGAAAAACTGTTTTTT.

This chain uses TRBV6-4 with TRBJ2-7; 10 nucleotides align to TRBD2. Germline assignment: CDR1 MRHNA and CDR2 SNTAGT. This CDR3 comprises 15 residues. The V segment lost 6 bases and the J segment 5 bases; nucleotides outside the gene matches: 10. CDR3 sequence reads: CASSPGSGGMNEQYF. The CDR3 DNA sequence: TGTGCCAGCAGCCCCGGTAGCGGGGGGATGAACGAGCAGTACTTC.

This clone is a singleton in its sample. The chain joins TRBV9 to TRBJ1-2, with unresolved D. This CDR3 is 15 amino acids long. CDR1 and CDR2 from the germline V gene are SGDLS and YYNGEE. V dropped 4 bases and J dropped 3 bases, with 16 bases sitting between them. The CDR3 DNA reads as TGTGCCAGCAGCCAGCTAGGTAGGGCCGACTATGGCTACACCTTC. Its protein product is CASSQLGRADYGYTF.

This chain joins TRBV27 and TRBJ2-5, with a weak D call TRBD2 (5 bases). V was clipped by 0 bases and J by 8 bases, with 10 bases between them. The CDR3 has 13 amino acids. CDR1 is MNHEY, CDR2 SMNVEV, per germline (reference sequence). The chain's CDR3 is CASSLSPDLTQYF. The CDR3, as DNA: TGTGCCAGCAGTTTATCGCCGGACTTAACCCAGTACTTC.

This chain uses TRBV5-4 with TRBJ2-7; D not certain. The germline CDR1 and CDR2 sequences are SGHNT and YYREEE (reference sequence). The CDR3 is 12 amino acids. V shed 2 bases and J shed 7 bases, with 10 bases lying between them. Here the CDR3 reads CASSLSVGEQYF. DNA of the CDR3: TGTGCCAGCAGCTTATCAGTGGGGGAGCAGTACTTC.

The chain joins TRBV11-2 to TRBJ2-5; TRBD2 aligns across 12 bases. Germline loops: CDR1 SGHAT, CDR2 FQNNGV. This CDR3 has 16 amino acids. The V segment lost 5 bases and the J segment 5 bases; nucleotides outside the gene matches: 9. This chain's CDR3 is CASSPSVLAGGETQYF. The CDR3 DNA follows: TGTGCCAGCAGCCCCAGCGTCCTAGCGGGAGGGGAGACCCAGTACTTC. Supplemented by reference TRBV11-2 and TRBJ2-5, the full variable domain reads EAGVAQSPRYKIIEKRQSVAFWCNPISGHATLYWYQQILGQGPKLLIQFQNNGVVDDSQLPKDRFSAERLKGVDSTLKIQPAKLEDSAVYLCASSPSVLAGGETQYFGPGTRLLVL.

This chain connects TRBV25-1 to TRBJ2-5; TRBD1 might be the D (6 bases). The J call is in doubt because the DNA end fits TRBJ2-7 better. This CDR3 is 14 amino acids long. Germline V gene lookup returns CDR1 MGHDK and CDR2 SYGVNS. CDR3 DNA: TGTGCCAGCGGTGGACAGTTGAGCTCCTACGAGCAGTACTTC. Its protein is CASGGQLSSYEQYF.